What follows are 30 T cell receptor beta chains derived from one specimen sequenced in a study of T-cell reconstitution after alpha-beta-depleted transplantation in children. As it was prepared, the TCRbeta library received unique molecular identifiers. MiXCR, run by TCRdb on the PCR reads, gives a single entry per CDR3 protein. The repertoire includes around 490,000 distinct CDR3 sequences, approximately 10% of them detected once, and 12% to 15% sits in the top ten. The source material was PBMCs, mostly from graft donor cells, sampled 180 days after TCRalphabeta/CD19-depleted stem cell transplant. The source is a female patient aged 2-10 years who had a stem cell transplant for aplastic anemia, so the T cells may come from the graft donor.

The chain couples TRBV25-1 to TRBJ2-5, with 7 bases fitting TRBD2. The CDR3 extends over 14 amino acids. The J segment lost 1 base and the V segment lost 5 bases, leaving 4 bases of the junction unmatched. CDR1 MGHDK and CDR2 SYGVNS come from the germline V gene. This CDR3 is CASSKAGAQETQYF. The CDR3 nucleotides read TGTGCCAGCAGTAAGGCGGGAGCCCAAGAGACCCAGTACTTC.

This clonotype was observed a few times. V usage is TRBV20-1 and J usage is TRBJ2-5, with TRBD2 matching over 10 bases. Trimming at V came to 5 bases and at J to 4 bases, leaving 4 bases not matched to a gene. The length of the CDR3 is 13 residues. Germline assignment: CDR1 DFQATT and CDR2 SNEGSKA (reference sequence). Here the CDR3 reads CSAVTSGLETQYF. The DNA of the CDR3 is TGCAGTGCTGTGACTAGCGGGTTAGAGACCCAGTACTTC.

This clonotype was seen more than once but under ten times. The chain uses TRBV24-1 and TRBJ2-1; 11 nucleotides align to TRBD2. CDR1 and CDR2 (germline): KGHDR, SFDVKD. The CDR3 is 17 residues long. J gave up 6 bases and V 5 bases, and 11 bases lay outside the gene matches. CDR3 coding DNA: TGTGCCACCAGTGCCCTAGGGAATAGCGGGAGGGCCAATGAGCAGTTCTTC. Its protein is CATSALGNSGRANEQFF.

The rearrangement joins TRBV5-6 to TRBJ2-3, with TRBD2 as a possible D gene (5 bases). V lost 2 bases, J lost 0 bases, and 13 bases lay in between. CDR3 size: 16 residues. The germline V gene has CDR1 SGHDT and CDR2 YYEEEE. This chain's CDR3 is CASSLAADLSTDTQYF. The CDR3 DNA reads as TGTGCCAGCAGCTTAGCAGCGGACCTAAGCACAGATACGCAGTATTTT.

The CDR3 DNA reads TGTGCCAGCAGTTATATTCTCAGGGGCTACGAGCAGTACTTC. Protein sequence: CASSYILRGYEQYF. The chain has TRBV6-2 or TRBV6-3 and TRBJ2-7; D perhaps matches TRBD1 (6 bases). Germline V gene lookup returns CDR1 MNHEY and CDR2 SVGEGT. The CDR3 spans 14 residues. V lost 3 bases and J 3 bases, leaving 12 bases between the germline ends.

J is TRBJ1-6 and V is TRBV2, with 7 nucleotides matching TRBD1. Trimming took 4 bases from V and 7 from J; bases not matched to a gene: 4. CDR1 and CDR2 (germline): SNHLY, FYNNEI. This CDR3 comprises 14 residues. The CDR3 nucleotides are TGTGCCAGCAGTGGGGGACAGCTGAATTCACCCCTCCACTTT. Amino acids: CASSGGQLNSPLHF.

This chain links TRBV12-3 or TRBV12-4 with TRBJ2-7; D unresolved. The V and J ends lost 3 bases and 6 bases respectively, with 12 bases between them. The CDR3 has 13 amino acids. CDR3 sequence reads: CASSFGFVGEQYV. The CDR3 coding sequence is TGTGCCAGCAGTTTTGGGTTTGTGGGCGAGCAGTACGTC.

The V call is TRBV11-2, the J call TRBJ2-3, with TRBD2 matching over 9 bases. The germline CDR1 and CDR2 sequences are SGHAT and FQNNGV. Trimming took 8 bases from V and 3 from J; bases not matched to a gene: 9. The length of the CDR3 is 15 residues. As DNA, the CDR3 is TGTGCCAGCGGAAATAGCGGGAGCGGGACAGATACGCAGTATTTT. Protein sequence: CASGNSGSGTDTQYF.

This clonotype came up a few times. The genes are TRBV28 and TRBJ1-1, with TRBD1 as a possible D gene (5 bases). V was clipped by 3 bases and J by 1 base, with 15 bases between them. Germline values: CDR1 MDHEN, CDR2 SYDVKM. The CDR3 covers 16 residues. The DNA of the CDR3 is TGTGCCAGCAGTTTCATCGAGGGGAGGGGGAACACTGAAGCTTTCTTT. As protein: CASSFIEGRGNTEAFF.

The chain is built from TRBV5-1 and TRBJ2-3; the match to TRBD2 covers 8 bases. The ends lost 0 bases at V and 14 bases at J; junction bases unmatched: 5. The germline V gene encodes CDR1 SGHRS and CDR2 YFSETQ. The CDR3 totals 12 residues. This CDR3 reads CASSLEAGVRYF. In nucleotides, the CDR3 is TGCGCCAGCAGCTTGGAAGCGGGAGTAAGGTATTTT.

This clonotype was observed once. The gene calls are TRBV24-1 and TRBJ2-1; D is undetermined. CDR3 size: 12 residues. V lost 4 bases and J 6 bases, leaving 6 bases between the germline ends. Germline V lookup: CDR1 KGHDR, CDR2 SFDVKD. The CDR3 DNA follows: TGTGCCACCAGTGACAGTTTCAATGAGCAGTTCTTC. Translation gives CATSDSFNEQFF.

In this sample, this clonotype turned up a few times. J is TRBJ2-1 and V is TRBV19; 7 nucleotides line up with TRBD2. V lost 6 bases, J lost 9 bases, and 11 bases stayed unmatched. This CDR3 has 14 amino acids. Germline CDR1 reads LNHDA; CDR2 reads SQIVND (reference sequence). In DNA, the CDR3 is TGTGCCAGTAGCCTAGGGTCTAGCGGTCGTGAGCAGTTCTTC. Its protein is CASSLGSSGREQFF.

Only a few counts were recorded for this clonotype. The CDR3 spells CASVPDNEQFF. CDR3 coding DNA: TGTGCTAGTGTGCCGGACAATGAGCAGTTCTTC. The V and J genes are TRBV12-5 and TRBJ2-1; D uncertain. The CDR3 is 11 amino acids. Germline V lookup: CDR1 LGHNT, CDR2 FRNRAP. Trimming left V 7 bases short and J 5 bases short, with 6 bases between.

The CDR3 sequence is CASSLEWGTEAFF. The CDR3 DNA reads TGTGCCAGCAGCTTAGAATGGGGAACTGAAGCTTTCTTT. The chain carries TRBV7-8 and TRBJ1-1; D is unresolved. V was clipped by 1 base and J by 5 bases, with 8 bases between them. The CDR3 contains 13 residues. Germline loops: CDR1 SGHVS, CDR2 FQNEAQ.

This clonotype occurred many times. J is TRBJ2-1 and V is TRBV20-1; 11 nucleotides line up with TRBD2. This CDR3 region has 16 residues. CDR1 is DFQATT, CDR2 SNEGSKA, per germline (reference sequence). V was clipped by 6 bases and J by 4 bases; unmatched bases: 11. The CDR3 is CSAVSGRARGYNEQFF. The CDR3 bases are TGCAGTGCCGTTAGCGGGAGGGCCCGGGGATACAATGAGCAGTTCTTC.

This clonotype has more than one count but fewer than ten. The rearrangement links TRBV11-2 to TRBJ2-5, with 16 bases identical to TRBD2. V was pared by 5 bases and J by 3 bases, with 9 bases of the junction left unmatched. Germline lookup yields CDR1 SGHAT and CDR2 FQNNGV. This CDR3 region has 18 residues. CDR3 loop: CASSLGLAGGIIKETQYF. CDR3 DNA: TGTGCCAGCAGCCTGGGACTAGCGGGAGGGATTATTAAAGAGACCCAGTACTTC.

This clonotype was recorded at least ten times. J is TRBJ2-7 and V is TRBV5-1; 8 nucleotides line up with TRBD1. This CDR3 has 19 amino acids. Germline CDR1 reads SGHRS; CDR2 reads YFSETQ. The V and J ends lost 0 bases and 3 bases, in that order; junction bases with no gene match: 17. Here the CDR3 reads CASSLGRGTGGLLLYEQYF. In DNA form, the CDR3 reads TGCGCCAGCAGCTTGGGCAGAGGGACAGGTGGGCTCCTTCTCTACGAGCAGTACTTC.

This clonotype has just a few counts. CDR3 residues: CASSPSPGGNEKLFF. The CDR3 DNA is TGTGCCAGCAGCCCGTCCCCGGGGGGGAATGAAAAACTGTTTTTT. The chain recombines TRBV9 with TRBJ1-4, with D maybe TRBD1 (5 bases). Germline CDR1 SGDLS, CDR2 YYNGEE. V was clipped by 4 bases and J by 5 bases, with 15 bases between them. The CDR3 spans 15 residues.

This clonotype was seen repeatedly, ten times or more. The rearrangement joins TRBV5-1 to TRBJ1-2, with 10 bases lining up with TRBD1. With 3 bases clipped from V and 5 bases from J, the junction kept 4 bases outside the gene matches. The CDR3 runs 14 residues. Germline V gives CDR1 SGHRS, CDR2 YFSETQ. DNA for the CDR3: TGCGCCAGCAGCTCCGACAGGGGGCGATATGGCTACACCTTC. Residues: CASSSDRGRYGYTF.

This clonotype was observed at least ten times. The chain recombines TRBV5-1 with TRBJ1-2, with TRBD1 matching 7 bases. V lost 4 bases and J lost 3; bases outside the gene matches: 6. The CDR3 length is 14 residues. Germline V lookup: CDR1 SGHRS, CDR2 YFSETQ. The CDR3 nucleotides are TGCGCCAGCAGCCCAGGACAGGTAGACTATGGCTACACCTTC. It yields the protein CASSPGQVDYGYTF. The whole variable domain, remainder taken from reference TRBV5-1 and TRBJ1-2, is KAGVTQTPRYLIKTRGQQVTLSCSPISGHRSVSWYQQTPGQGLQFLFEYFSETQRNKGNFPGRFSGRQFSNSRSEMNVSTLELGDSALYLCASSPGQVDYGYTFGSGTRLTVV.

This clonotype was seen at least ten times. The V and J genes are TRBV5-1 and TRBJ1-1; D is uncertain. V dropped 0 bases and J dropped 1 base, with 4 bases sitting between them. This CDR3 comprises 13 residues. The germline CDR1 and CDR2 sequences are SGHRS and YFSETQ. CDR3 protein: CASSLGENTEAFF. The CDR3 nucleotides are TGCGCCAGCAGCTTGGGCGAGAACACTGAAGCTTTCTTT.

In this sample, this clonotype turned up a few times. The chain carries TRBV5-1 and TRBJ2-7, with TRBD2 matching over 10 bases. The CDR3 runs 17 residues. CDR1 is SGHRS, CDR2 YFSETQ, per germline. J was trimmed by 5 bases and V by 4 bases; bases with no gene match: 15. The CDR3 DNA reads as TGCGCCAGCAGCCCTAGGACTAGCGGAGCTCCCTTCAACGAGCAGTACTTC. Translating gives CASSPRTSGAPFNEQYF. Based on the CDR3 plus reference TRBV5-1 and TRBJ2-7, the full variable domain is KAGVTQTPRYLIKTRGQQVTLSCSPISGHRSVSWYQQTPGQGLQFLFEYFSETQRNKGNFPGRFSGRQFSNSRSEMNVSTLELGDSALYLCASSPRTSGAPFNEQYFGPGTRLTVT.

This chain links TRBV11-2 with TRBJ2-1; 13 positions agree with TRBD2. Germline CDR1 reads SGHAT; CDR2 reads FQNNGV. This CDR3 has 16 residues. Germline trimming cut 3 bases from V and 7 bases from J; bases unmatched to any gene: 6. The CDR3 here is CASSFGTSGIRNEQFF. The CDR3 DNA reads TGTGCCAGCAGCTTCGGGACTAGCGGGATTAGGAATGAGCAGTTCTTC.

There are a few counts of this clonotype. V usage is TRBV29-1 and J usage is TRBJ2-5; no reliable D call. Trimming pared 0 bases from V and 5 bases from J, leaving 7 bases between. The CDR3 sequence is 12 residues long. Germline V lookup: CDR1 SQVTM, CDR2 ANQGSEA. CDR3 sequence: CSVEELSETQYF. For the CDR3, the DNA is TGCAGCGTTGAAGAGCTATCCGAGACCCAGTACTTC.

This clonotype turned up a few times. The rearrangement links TRBV20-1 to TRBJ2-1, with 7 bases that match TRBD2. The V gene's germline CDR1 is DFQATT and CDR2 SNEGSKA (reference sequence). With 0 bases clipped from V and 2 bases from J, the junction kept 10 bases outside the gene matches. The CDR3 length is 17 residues. CDR3 bases: TGCAGTGCTAGAGACCTCAGACTAGCAGTAACCTACAATGAGCAGTTCTTC. Translating it yields CSARDLRLAVTYNEQFF.

The chain couples TRBV9 to TRBJ1-1; D is possibly TRBD1 (6 bases). Between the trimmed V and J ends, which lost 0 bases and 7 bases, there was a span of 19 bases. The CDR3 is 16 amino acids. Looked up from germline, CDR1 is SGDLS and CDR2 is YYNGEE. Written as DNA, the CDR3 is TGTGCCAGCAGCGTAGCGCTATGGGGGACAACCGATGAAGCTTTCTTT. Translating it yields CASSVALWGTTDEAFF.

This clonotype was detected only a few times. The chain is built from TRBV11-3 and TRBJ2-3; no clear D. This CDR3 comprises 12 residues. Germline V gene data show CDR1 as SGHNT and CDR2 as YENEEA. Trimming stripped 5 bases from V and 7 bases from J, with 10 bases between. CDR3 bases: TGTGCCAGCAGCCCAACAGCAAATACGCAGTATTTT. The encoded protein is CASSPTANTQYF.

This clonotype was observed a handful of times. V is TRBV5-1 and J is TRBJ1-3; D is uncertain. Trimming stripped 4 bases from V and 4 bases from J, with 9 bases between. The CDR3 contains 13 residues. Germline values: CDR1 SGHRS, CDR2 YFSETQ. This CDR3 reads CASSKDGGNTIYF. The CDR3 DNA follows: TGCGCCAGCAGCAAGGACGGGGGAAACACCATATATTTT.

The chain recombines TRBV5-1 with TRBJ2-1, with D tentatively TRBD2 (6 bases). With 3 bases removed from V and 5 bases from J, the gap between germline ends came to 15 bases. This CDR3 has 15 amino acids. CDR1 is SGHRS, CDR2 YFSETQ, per germline. CDR3: CASSSERAGDNEQFF. Here the CDR3 DNA reads TGCGCCAGCAGCTCGGAGCGGGCCGGGGACAATGAGCAGTTCTTC.

This clonotype has just a few counts. The gene calls are TRBV12-3 or TRBV12-4 and TRBJ2-1; 14 bases line up with TRBD2. This CDR3 comprises 15 residues. The J segment lost 6 bases and the V segment lost 6 bases, leaving 4 bases of the junction unmatched. The chain's CDR3 is CASRLGLAGGNEQFF. The CDR3 nucleotides are TGTGCCAGCAGGCTCGGACTAGCGGGAGGCAATGAGCAGTTCTTC.